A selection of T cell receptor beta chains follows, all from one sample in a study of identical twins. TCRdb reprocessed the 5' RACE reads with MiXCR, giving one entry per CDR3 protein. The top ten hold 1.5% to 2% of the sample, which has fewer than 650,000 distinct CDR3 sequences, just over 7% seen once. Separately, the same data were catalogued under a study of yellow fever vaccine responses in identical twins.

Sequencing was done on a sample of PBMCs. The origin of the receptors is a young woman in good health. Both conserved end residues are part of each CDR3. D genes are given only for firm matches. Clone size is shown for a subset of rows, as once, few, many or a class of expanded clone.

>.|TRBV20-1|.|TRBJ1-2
CSARGTPANYGYTF
TGCAGTGCTCGCGGAACACCTGCTAACTATGGCTACACCTTC
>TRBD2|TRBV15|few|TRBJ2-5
CATSIRLAGTQETQYF
TGTGCCACCAGCATAAGACTAGCGGGGACACAAGAGACCCAGTACTTC
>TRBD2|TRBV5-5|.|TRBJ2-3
CASSFFTSGDSTDTQYF
TGTGCCAGCAGCTTTTTTACTAGCGGGGACAGCACAGATACGCAGTATTTT
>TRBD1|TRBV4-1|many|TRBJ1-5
CASSLPTGRGNQPQHF
TGCGCCAGCAGCCTCCCGACAGGGCGAGGCAATCAGCCCCAGCATTTT
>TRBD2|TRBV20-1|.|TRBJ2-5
CSARGTSGSGETQYF
TGCAGTGCTAGAGGGACTAGCGGGAGTGGAGAGACCCAGTACTTC
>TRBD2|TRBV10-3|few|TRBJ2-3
CAIRGLAYNSTDTQYF
TGTGCCATCAGGGGACTAGCGTACAATAGCACAGATACGCAGTATTTT
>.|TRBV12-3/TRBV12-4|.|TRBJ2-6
CASRGGQTLGGANVLTF
TGTGCCAGCAGGGGGGGACAGACCCTCGGAGGGGCCAACGTCCTGACTTTC
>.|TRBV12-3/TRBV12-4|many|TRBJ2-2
CASSKDRPNTGELFF
TGTGCCAGCAGTAAGGACAGACCGAACACCGGGGAGCTGTTTTTT
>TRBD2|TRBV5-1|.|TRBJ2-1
CASSIRLGGGGYNEQFF
TGCGCCAGCAGCATAAGGCTGGGCGGGGGGGGCTACAATGAGCAGTTCTTC
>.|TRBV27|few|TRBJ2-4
CASKLTLAGQNIQYF
TGTGCCAGCAAACTAACCCTAGCTGGCCAAAACATTCAGTACTTC
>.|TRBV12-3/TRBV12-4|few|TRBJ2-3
CASSLALRDIYTQYF
TGTGCCAGCAGTTTAGCGCTGAGGGACATATATACGCAGTATTTT
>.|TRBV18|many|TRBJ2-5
CASSPSGETQYF
TGTGCCAGCAGCCCCAGTGGGGAGACCCAGTACTTC
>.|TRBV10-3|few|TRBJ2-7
CAISDAMPLEQYF
TGTGCCATCAGTGACGCTATGCCCCTCGAGCAGTACTTC
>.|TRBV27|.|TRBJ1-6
CASSSRQAVIASPLHF
TGTGCCAGCAGTTCCAGACAGGCGGTAATTGCTTCACCCCTCCACTTT
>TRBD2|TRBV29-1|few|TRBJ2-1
CSVEDGRLAGTSSYNEQFF
TGCAGCGTTGAAGATGGGAGATTAGCGGGAACTTCCTCCTACAATGAGCAGTTCTTC
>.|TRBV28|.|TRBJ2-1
CASRGGGFSYNEQFF
TGTGCCAGCAGGGGCGGCGGGTTCTCCTACAATGAGCAGTTCTTC
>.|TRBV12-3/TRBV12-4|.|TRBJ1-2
CASSYKRGTNYGYTF
TGTGCCAGCAGTTACAAAAGGGGAACTAACTATGGCTACACCTTC
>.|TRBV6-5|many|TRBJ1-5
CASSYSGSNQPQHF
TGTGCCAGCAGTTACTCGGGGAGCAATCAGCCCCAGCATTTT
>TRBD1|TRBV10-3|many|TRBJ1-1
CAIGAGGSTEAFF
TGTGCCATCGGGGCAGGGGGGTCCACTGAAGCTTTCTTT
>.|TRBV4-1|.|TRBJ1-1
CASSQELDGRSFF
TGCGCCAGCAGCCAAGAGTTGGACGGGCGGTCTTTCTTT